This T cell receptor beta chain originates from a study of shared clonotypes between healthy human individuals. About the study: Researchers assigned three CD4 naive, three CD4 memory, two CD8 naive and one CD8 memory plate to each donor.

Terminally differentiated effector memory CD45RA+ cells were left out of the naive CD8 fraction, which was CD45RO-negative and positively selected for CCR7. For every subset, genomic DNA was evenly distributed across several immunoSEQ plates. Sorted-subset replicate PCR reactions contained approximately 190 ng DNA, corresponding to some 29,000 T cell genomes. Sequencing was performed with immunoSEQ multiplex PCR; in TCRdb, only in-frame clones are kept and a portion is missing. The top ten hold 1% to 1.3% of the sample, which has roughly 2 million clones, 85% to 95% seen once. The CDR3 is 17 amino acids. Germline loops: CDR1 LGHNA, CDR2 YSLEER. The ends were cut back, 0 bases at V and 3 bases at J, with 15 bases in the middle.

This TCR was sampled from a man aged 18 to 29 in good health. This rearrangement joins TRBV4-3 to TRBJ1-5, with D perhaps TRBD1 (5 bases). The sample taken for sequencing was naive CD8+ T cells sorted from blood. The CDR3, as DNA: TGCGCCAGCAGCCAAGATTTAAAAGGGGAAGACAATCAGCCCCAGCATTTT. Its protein product is CASSQDLKGEDNQPQHF.